This T cell receptor beta chain was sequenced for a study of blood T cell repertoires in COVID-19. Study overall: Collection of acute and convalescent COVID-19 samples took place in the United States, Italy and Spain.

Original analysis: Estimation of nucleated cell counts was performed using reference gene primer amplification. The method was immunoSEQ multiplex PCR; TCRdb's version includes in-frame clones alone and lacks a portion of them. D and trimming come from the DNA, and the V and J calls and clone size come from that table. This sample carries roughly 280,000 clones, 80% to 95% of them seen once, and the ten largest clones take approximately 3%. Germline V lookup: CDR1 SGHRS, CDR2 YFSETQ. This CDR3 region has 14 residues. V was pared by 4 bases and J by 5 bases, with 6 bases of the junction left unmatched. This study enrolled people aged 18 to 89 from under 25 US geographic areas. Grouping used clinical history reported by participants in a survey and questionnaire. This clone was detected ten times or more.

Sequencing was performed on PBMCs or T cells enriched from blood (not recorded which). This chain uses TRBV5-1 with TRBJ2-1, with 7 nucleotides matching TRBD1. This TCR derives from a man aged 35 to 55 who had been exposed to COVID-19. CDR3 residues: CASSLGQTNNEQFF. The CDR3 nucleotides read TGCGCCAGCAGCCTGGGACAGACCAACAATGAGCAGTTCTTC.